The rows below give T cell receptor beta chains drawn from one sample of a study of vaccination and CD4 T cells after COVID-19. No antigen has been identified for these receptors. TCRdb reanalysed the PCR reads using MiXCR and keeps one entry per CDR3 protein. The table shows approximately 8,800 distinct CDR3 sequences, with about 34% occurring only once. Source material: CD4+ T cells from blood, cultured in vitro. All receptors come from a human donor in good health. Each CDR3 is given with its conserved first and last residue. A D gene is named only where the DNA matches it firmly. For some rows the clone size is stated as once, few or many, or as a class when expanded; others skip it.

cdr3_nt: TGCAGTGCTAGAAACCCATGGGACTATGGCTACACCTTC; cdr3_aa: CSARNPWDYGYTF; d_call: -; j_call: TRBJ1-2; v_call: TRBV20-1; clone_size: medium-sized
cdr3_nt: TGTGCCAGCAGCCCCGGGAGTATCTCCTACGAGCAGTACTTC; cdr3_aa: CASSPGSISYEQYF; d_call: -; j_call: TRBJ2-7; v_call: TRBV7-2; clone_size: -
cdr3_nt: TGTGCCAGCAGTTTTAAGCACCCCGTCTACGGGAATGGCTACACCTTC; cdr3_aa: CASSFKHPVYGNGYTF; d_call: -; j_call: TRBJ1-2; v_call: TRBV27; clone_size: few
cdr3_nt: TGTGCCAGCAGCCTCGAGGTCCGGAACACCGGGGAGCTGTTTTTT; cdr3_aa: CASSLEVRNTGELFF; d_call: -; j_call: TRBJ2-2; v_call: TRBV5-8; clone_size: -
cdr3_nt: TGTGCCAGCAGTTACCCACAGGGGACGACCACCGGGGAGCTGTTTTTT; cdr3_aa: CASSYPQGTTTGELFF; d_call: TRBD1; j_call: TRBJ2-2; v_call: TRBV6-2/TRBV6-3; clone_size: once
cdr3_nt: TGTGCCAGCAGTTACAGGGGATCCTACGAGCAGTACTTC; cdr3_aa: CASSYRGSYEQYF; d_call: -; j_call: TRBJ2-7; v_call: TRBV6-5; clone_size: few
cdr3_nt: TGTGCCAGAAAACTCGCCAGCTACGAGCAGTACTTC; cdr3_aa: CARKLASYEQYF; d_call: -; j_call: TRBJ2-7; v_call: TRBV2; clone_size: few
cdr3_nt: TGTGCCAGCAGTTACGCTGGGCGGGAGGGTACAGATACGCAGTATTTT; cdr3_aa: CASSYAGREGTDTQYF; d_call: TRBD2; j_call: TRBJ2-3; v_call: TRBV6-2/TRBV6-3; clone_size: -
cdr3_nt: TGTGCCAGCAGTTACTCAGCTTTGAACACCGGGGAGCTGTTTTTT; cdr3_aa: CASSYSALNTGELFF; d_call: -; j_call: TRBJ2-2; v_call: TRBV6-5; clone_size: -
cdr3_nt: TGTGCCAGCAAAACAGGGTTGGAGACCCAGTACTTC; cdr3_aa: CASKTGLETQYF; d_call: -; j_call: TRBJ2-5; v_call: TRBV6-1; clone_size: few
cdr3_nt: TGTGCCAGCAGCTTAACCGGGACAGATACGCAGTATTTT; cdr3_aa: CASSLTGTDTQYF; d_call: -; j_call: TRBJ2-3; v_call: TRBV7-9; clone_size: few
cdr3_nt: TGTGCCAGCAGCCCGGGGACAGCCGCCTTCACCCTCCACTTT; cdr3_aa: CASSPGTAAFTLHF; d_call: TRBD1; j_call: TRBJ1-6; v_call: TRBV7-2; clone_size: -
cdr3_nt: TGTGCCAGCAACCGAGCGGGAGTGGGCTACGAGCAGTACTTC; cdr3_aa: CASNRAGVGYEQYF; d_call: TRBD2; j_call: TRBJ2-7; v_call: TRBV9; clone_size: -
cdr3_nt: TGCAGTGCTAGAGATCCCCCGTCAGGGCCCAATCAGCCCCAGCATTTT; cdr3_aa: CSARDPPSGPNQPQHF; d_call: -; j_call: TRBJ1-5; v_call: TRBV20-1; clone_size: few
cdr3_nt: TGTGCCAGCAGCTCCTGGGGGACTAGTGATAATGAGCAGTTCTTC; cdr3_aa: CASSSWGTSDNEQFF; d_call: TRBD2; j_call: TRBJ2-1; v_call: TRBV5-6; clone_size: -
cdr3_nt: TGTGCCAGCAGTGAAGCGAGTAGGTTGGGAAGAGGCGAGCAGTACTTC; cdr3_aa: CASSEASRLGRGEQYF; d_call: -; j_call: TRBJ2-7; v_call: TRBV2; clone_size: -
cdr3_nt: TGTGCCAGCAGTTACGTCTATTCCTACGAGCAGTACTTC; cdr3_aa: CASSYVYSYEQYF; d_call: -; j_call: TRBJ2-7; v_call: TRBV6-2/TRBV6-3; clone_size: -
cdr3_nt: TGTGCCAGCAGTACGGAAGGGCAGGGATATGGCTACACCTTC; cdr3_aa: CASSTEGQGYGYTF; d_call: -; j_call: TRBJ1-2; v_call: TRBV6-1; clone_size: few
cdr3_nt: TGCGCCAGCAGCCCGGACCTAGCGGGCCTCAACAATGAGCAGTTCTTC; cdr3_aa: CASSPDLAGLNNEQFF; d_call: TRBD2; j_call: TRBJ2-1; v_call: TRBV5-1; clone_size: once
cdr3_nt: TGCAGTGCTAGACGGCAAGGACTACCAACCACAGATACGCAGTATTTT; cdr3_aa: CSARRQGLPTTDTQYF; d_call: -; j_call: TRBJ2-3; v_call: TRBV20-1; clone_size: few
cdr3_nt: TGTGCCAGCAGGGGGTTGGCGGGGAGCACAGATACGCAGTATTTT; cdr3_aa: CASRGLAGSTDTQYF; d_call: -; j_call: TRBJ2-3; v_call: TRBV7-9; clone_size: few
cdr3_nt: TGTGCCAGCAGCCAGATGGGGCCGAATAATTCACCCCTCCACTTT; cdr3_aa: CASSQMGPNNSPLHF; d_call: -; j_call: TRBJ1-6; v_call: TRBV14; clone_size: -
cdr3_nt: TGTGCCAGCAGCTACCGGGACAGTATCGGCTACACCTTC; cdr3_aa: CASSYRDSIGYTF; d_call: TRBD1; j_call: TRBJ1-2; v_call: TRBV7-2; clone_size: medium-sized
cdr3_nt: TGTGCCAGGACCGGGACAGGGGCCGATGGCTACACCTTC; cdr3_aa: CARTGTGADGYTF; d_call: TRBD1; j_call: TRBJ1-2; v_call: TRBV2; clone_size: few
cdr3_nt: TGTGCCAGTAGTATGTCCACGAACACTGAAGCTTTCTTT; cdr3_aa: CASSMSTNTEAFF; d_call: -; j_call: TRBJ1-1; v_call: TRBV19; clone_size: -
cdr3_nt: TGCAGTGCCCCGGACAGGTCCGTCTATGGCTACACCTTC; cdr3_aa: CSAPDRSVYGYTF; d_call: TRBD1; j_call: TRBJ1-2; v_call: TRBV20-1; clone_size: medium-sized
cdr3_nt: TGCAGCGTCAGTACAGGGGATGAAACTGAAGCTTTCTTT; cdr3_aa: CSVSTGDETEAFF; d_call: TRBD1; j_call: TRBJ1-1; v_call: TRBV29-1; clone_size: -
cdr3_nt: TGTGCCAGCAGTCCCCGGGGACTAGCGGGAGGAGACATTCAGTACTTC; cdr3_aa: CASSPRGLAGGDIQYF; d_call: TRBD2; j_call: TRBJ2-4; v_call: TRBV27; clone_size: -
cdr3_nt: TGCAGTGCTAGAGATCCGAAGCGGGAGGGCCTTACGCAGTATTTT; cdr3_aa: CSARDPKREGLTQYF; d_call: TRBD2; j_call: TRBJ2-3; v_call: TRBV20-1; clone_size: -
cdr3_nt: TGCGCCAGCAGCCGATCCGGGGGTAGTGAGGATGGCTACACCTTC; cdr3_aa: CASSRSGGSEDGYTF; d_call: -; j_call: TRBJ1-2; v_call: TRBV5-1; clone_size: -
cdr3_nt: TGTGCCAGCAGTTTGATTGAAGGAGAGACCCAGTACTTC; cdr3_aa: CASSLIEGETQYF; d_call: -; j_call: TRBJ2-5; v_call: TRBV12-3/TRBV12-4; clone_size: -
cdr3_nt: TGTGCCAGCAATGAAGGACTAGCGGGAGTAAGCGAGCAGTACTTC; cdr3_aa: CASNEGLAGVSEQYF; d_call: TRBD2; j_call: TRBJ2-7; v_call: TRBV6-2/TRBV6-3; clone_size: few
cdr3_nt: TGCAGTGCTAGGTCAAACCTGGGGGGCCTCGGCTACACCTTC; cdr3_aa: CSARSNLGGLGYTF; d_call: -; j_call: TRBJ1-2; v_call: TRBV20-1; clone_size: medium-sized
cdr3_nt: TGTGCCAGCAGTACGGGACTAGCCGGCGTTGGGACGCAGTATTTT; cdr3_aa: CASSTGLAGVGTQYF; d_call: TRBD2; j_call: TRBJ2-3; v_call: TRBV6-1; clone_size: few
cdr3_nt: TGTGCCAGTAGTATATCGGGAGTTTCGCCCGAGACCCAGTACTTC; cdr3_aa: CASSISGVSPETQYF; d_call: -; j_call: TRBJ2-5; v_call: TRBV19; clone_size: -
cdr3_nt: TGTGCCAGCAGCGCGTTACAGGGGGCGATCTATGGCTACACCTTC; cdr3_aa: CASSALQGAIYGYTF; d_call: -; j_call: TRBJ1-2; v_call: TRBV21-1; clone_size: -
cdr3_nt: TGTGCCAGCAGTCCAGTAGCAGATACGCAGTATTTT; cdr3_aa: CASSPVADTQYF; d_call: -; j_call: TRBJ2-3; v_call: TRBV27; clone_size: few